This T cell receptor (beta chain) was found in a study of cytomegalovirus exposure and HLA in healthy donors. Study-level findings and limits: Association of a missense DCLRE1C variant with TCR beta V- and J-gene trimming was reported in a later analysis.

As concerns this clone: Its cognate antigen is unknown.

The primer mix had 60 Vbeta and 13 Jbeta primers. Original data processing: It was a later analysis that counted about 80 million unique TCR beta chains, of which roughly 11 million were shared. Profiled with immunoSEQ multiplex PCR; TCRdb holds only in-frame clones, not every one. V and J calls plus clone size are reproduced from that table; the DNA served to infer D and trimming. The repertoire table contains fewer than 100,000 clones. This CDR3 contains 16 residues. The V segment lost 4 bases and the J segment 3 bases; nucleotides outside the gene matches: 10. The germline V gene has CDR1 LNHDA and CDR2 SQIVND (reference sequence).

This receptor was identified in a woman aged 55-75 years in good health and CMV-seronegative. The rearrangement joins TRBV19 to TRBJ2-7, with 9 bases matching TRBD2. The specimen was PBMCs. The CDR3 nucleotides read TGTGCCAGTAGTAGTGGTGGATTAGCGGGGGTCTACGAGCAGTACTTC. Translated, it gives CASSSGGLAGVYEQYF.